This TCR beta chain was recovered during a study of monozygotic twins with cystic fibrosis. V gave up 4 bases and J gave up 3 bases; unmatched junction bases: 4. The CDR3 is 14 residues long. CDR1 is SNHLY, CDR2 FYNNEI, per germline. Profiling relied on immunoSEQ multiplex PCR, and the TCRdb table lists in-frame clones only, not all of them. Of 18,000 or so clones in the sample, about 90% were seen once. Study-level points and caveats: Clonality was generally low (median around 0.009), higher in the most severe patients. In this small cohort, shared CDR3 numbers showed no association with age, concordance or disease severity. V usage most resembled the co-twin in 13 of 16 pairs.

For this clone: What it binds is not known.

This sequence was found in a girl aged 2-10 years with cystic fibrosis. Sequenced input: blood. The chain employs TRBV2 and TRBJ2-7; 9 nucleotides match TRBD1. CDR3 bases: TGTGCCAGCAGTGGACAGGGGGTAGGCTACGAGCAGTACTTC. Amino acids: CASSGQGVGYEQYF.